These T cell receptor beta chains were read from a single sample in a study of T cells in Graves' hyperthyroidism and ophthalmopathy. One entry per CDR3 protein results from TCRdb running MiXCR on the multiplex PCR reads. The sample includes about 530,000 distinct CDR3 sequences, roughly 17% of them seen just once. The sample consisted of blood. Every receptor here comes from a woman younger than 35 with Graves' ophthalmopathy. The CDR3 runs from the conserved cysteine through the conserved F or W. The D gene is left open where the match is weak. The listing skips clone size in some rows; elsewhere it reads once, few, many or a size class.

D gene | J gene | V gene | clone size | CDR3 protein | CDR3 DNA
TRBD1 | TRBJ1-5 | TRBV5-8 | many | CASSPGGSGNQPQHF | TGTGCCAGCAGCCCAGGGGGCTCGGGCAATCAGCCCCAGCATTTT
NA | TRBJ1-1 | TRBV5-6 | NA | CASSFQWSSGMNTEAFF | TGTGCCAGCAGCTTTCAGTGGTCTTCTGGGATGAACACTGAAGCTTTCTTT
NA | TRBJ2-6 | TRBV14 | few | CASSQAGAGANVLTF | TGTGCCAGCAGCCAAGCGGGCGCTGGGGCCAACGTCCTGACTTTC
NA | TRBJ2-5 | TRBV3-1 | NA | CASSYRQGGGQETQYF | TGTGCCAGCAGCTACAGACAGGGAGGTGGGCAAGAGACCCAGTACTTC
TRBD1 | TRBJ1-4 | TRBV10-3 | few | CAIGQGANEKLFF | TGTGCCATAGGACAGGGGGCGAATGAAAAACTGTTTTTT
NA | TRBJ2-3 | TRBV2 | NA | CASHHRWGSTDTQYF | TGTGCCAGCCACCACAGGTGGGGAAGCACAGATACGCAGTATTTT
NA | TRBJ2-7 | TRBV7-9 | NA | CASSLLMRGNEQYF | TGTGCCAGCAGCTTATTGATGCGGGGCAACGAGCAGTACTTC
TRBD2 | TRBJ2-3 | TRBV27 | NA | CASSMLPGTSGSTDTQYF | TGTGCCAGCAGTATGCTACCCGGGACTAGCGGTAGCACAGATACGCAGTATTTT
NA | TRBJ2-3 | TRBV6-5 | many | CASSYSRRTDTQYF | TGTGCCAGCAGTTACTCCCGCCGCACAGATACGCAGTATTTT
NA | TRBJ1-1 | TRBV7-2 | many | CASSLANGRNTEAFF | TGTGCCAGCAGCTTAGCGAACGGCAGGAACACTGAAGCTTTCTTT
NA | TRBJ1-2 | TRBV30 | NA | CAWSAGQALGYTF | TGTGCCTGGAGTGCAGGGCAGGCTCTTGGCTACACCTTC
NA | TRBJ1-1 | TRBV2 | many | CASSAWTGNTEAFF | TGTGCCAGCAGTGCATGGACGGGGAACACTGAAGCTTTCTTT
NA | TRBJ2-7 | TRBV13 | NA | CASSLGVRQDNEQYF | TGTGCCAGCAGCTTAGGGGTTCGGCAGGACAACGAGCAGTACTTC
NA | TRBJ1-3 | TRBV7-7 | NA | CASSLARQGRNTIYF | TGTGCTAGCAGCTTAGCGCGCCAGGGAAGGAACACCATATATTTT
NA | TRBJ2-5 | TRBV3-1 | many | CASSQDWGETQYF | TGTGCCAGCAGCCAAGATTGGGGGGAGACCCAGTACTTC
TRBD2 | TRBJ2-1 | TRBV28 | many | CASSLSIAGDNEQFF | TGTGCCAGCAGTTTATCAATAGCGGGAGACAATGAGCAGTTCTTC
TRBD1 | TRBJ2-7 | TRBV5-6 | many | CASKMTGWNEQYF | TGTGCCAGCAAGATGACAGGGTGGAACGAGCAGTACTTC
NA | TRBJ2-7 | TRBV27 | many | CASSVTGNSYEQYF | TGTGCCAGCAGCGTGACAGGTAATAGCTACGAGCAGTACTTC
TRBD1 | TRBJ1-5 | TRBV27 | NA | CASSPILGQGWNQPQHF | TGTGCCAGCAGCCCCATACTGGGACAGGGATGGAATCAGCCCCAGCATTTT
TRBD1 | TRBJ2-3 | TRBV30 | NA | CAWRRQGRTDTQYF | TGTGCCTGGAGAAGACAGGGGCGCACAGATACGCAGTATTTT
NA | TRBJ2-1 | TRBV20-1 | NA | CSASYPLAYNEQFF | TGCAGTGCTAGCTACCCCCTCGCCTACAATGAGCAGTTCTTC
NA | TRBJ1-5 | TRBV2 | many | CASSINRVLDQPQHF | TGTGCCAGCAGTATAAACAGGGTTCTGGATCAGCCCCAGCATTTT
NA | TRBJ2-2 | TRBV4-1 | NA | CASRPMTAGELFF | TGCGCCAGCAGGCCTATGACGGCCGGGGAGCTGTTTTTT
TRBD2 | TRBJ2-7 | TRBV20-1 | few | CSARSSGGPGQYF | TGCAGTGCTAGGAGTAGCGGGGGACCTGGGCAGTACTTC
TRBD2 | TRBJ2-1 | TRBV20-1 | many | CSVRLANEQFF | TGCAGTGTCCGACTAGCTAACGAGCAGTTCTTC
NA | TRBJ2-1 | TRBV2 | many | CASSEGEQFF | TGTGCCAGCAGTGAAGGCGAGCAGTTCTTC
NA | TRBJ1-2 | TRBV7-9 | many | CASSPTQGVHWGYTF | TGTGCCAGCAGCCCGACACAGGGAGTTCATTGGGGCTACACCTTC
NA | TRBJ2-1 | TRBV10-3 | NA | CAISMAYNEQFF | TGTGCCATCAGCATGGCCTACAATGAGCAGTTCTTC
NA | TRBJ2-4 | TRBV19 | NA | CASKGGLAKNIQYF | TGTGCCAGTAAGGGGGGACTAGCCAAAAACATTCAGTACTTC
NA | TRBJ1-2 | TRBV20-1 | few | CSARGAPDPVNYGYTF | TGCAGTGCTAGAGGTGCGCCCGACCCAGTTAACTATGGCTACACCTTC
TRBD1 | TRBJ2-1 | TRBV4-3 | NA | CASSQDGTGFTGQFF | TGCGCCAGCAGCCAAGATGGGACAGGCTTCACGGGGCAGTTCTTC
NA | TRBJ2-7 | TRBV30 | few | CAWSGQSDEQYF | TGTGCCTGGAGTGGCCAGTCCGACGAGCAGTACTTC
TRBD1 | TRBJ2-1 | TRBV9 | few | CASSSTRQGSYNEQFF | TGTGCCAGCAGCTCAACCAGACAGGGATCTTACAATGAGCAGTTCTTC
TRBD2 | TRBJ2-1 | TRBV20-1 | NA | CSARVGLAGYNEQFF | TGCAGTGCTAGGGTGGGACTAGCGGGGTACAATGAGCAGTTCTTC
TRBD1 | TRBJ2-3 | TRBV28 | many | CASSPSQGQSTDTQYF | TGTGCCAGCAGTCCTTCCCAGGGACAGAGCACAGATACGCAGTATTTT
NA | TRBJ2-1 | TRBV20-1 | many | CSATLDEQFF | TGCAGTGCTACATTGGATGAGCAGTTCTTC
TRBD2 | TRBJ2-7 | TRBV30 | NA | CAWSVRLAGVDYEQYF | TGTGCCTGGAGTGTACGACTAGCGGGGGTTGACTACGAGCAGTACTTC
NA | TRBJ2-2 | TRBV27 | NA | CASDLKGSSELFF | TGTGCCAGCGATCTAAAGGGTTCATCGGAGCTGTTTTTT
TRBD2 | TRBJ2-5 | TRBV7-3 | NA | CASSPLGGGLAGGLETQYF | TGTGCCAGCAGCCCCCTCGGGGGTGGACTAGCGGGAGGGTTGGAGACCCAGTACTTC
NA | TRBJ1-1 | TRBV12-3/TRBV12-4 | many | CASSLDRQNTEAFF | TGTGCCAGCAGTCTCGACAGACAGAACACTGAAGCTTTCTTT
NA | TRBJ2-3 | TRBV2 | many | CASSEEDPRTDTQYF | TGTGCCAGCAGTGAAGAGGACCCTCGAACAGATACGCAGTATTTT
TRBD2 | TRBJ2-7 | TRBV2 | many | CASSPELAGTYEQYF | TGTGCCAGCAGTCCGGAATTAGCGGGAACCTACGAGCAGTACTTC
NA | TRBJ2-5 | TRBV6-6 | many | CASSYSTGLSETQYF | TGTGCCAGCAGTTACTCGACAGGTCTTTCGGAGACCCAGTACTTC
NA | TRBJ1-2 | TRBV29-1 | NA | CSVEPRQPYGYTF | TGCAGCGTTGAGCCCCGACAGCCCTATGGCTACACCTTC